The 20 T cell receptor beta chains presented below share a single source sample, sequenced in a study of blood T cells in healthy people across ages. It was with a sample-barcoded 5' primer and a J-beta primer mix that a second PCR of roughly 7 to 11 cycles was run. TCRdb re-derived calls from the 5' RACE reads in MiXCR, one entry per CDR3 protein. This sample has 750,000 to 950,000 distinct CDR3 sequences, with just under 30% found just once. This sample was shared with a second study, whose subject was T cells of mothers and their children.

The sequencing input was blood. The receptors were gathered from a middle-aged woman in good health.

This clonotype showed up many times. This chain uses TRBV20-1 with TRBJ2-5, with 9 bases matching TRBD1. Per germline, CDR1 DFQATT and CDR2 SNEGSKA (reference sequence). Germline trimming cut 6 bases from V and 4 bases from J; bases unmatched to any gene: 9. This CDR3 is 14 amino acids long. The CDR3 spells CSAYGTGKIETQYF. Written as DNA, the CDR3 is TGCAGTGCCTACGGGACAGGGAAGATAGAGACCCAGTACTTC.

This clonotype has ten or more counts. This sequence joins TRBV28 and TRBJ2-7; D might be TRBD2 (6 bases). Germline V gene data show CDR1 as MDHEN and CDR2 as SYDVKM. Trimming took 1 base from V and 2 from J, leaving 15 bases between them. The length of the CDR3 is 16 residues. The CDR3 protein is CASSLLGGPETYEQYF. CDR3 coding DNA: TGTGCCAGCAGTTTATTGGGGGGACCCGAGACCTACGAGCAGTACTTC.

V is TRBV12-3 or TRBV12-4 and J is TRBJ2-2; D unclear. The V and J ends lost 1 base and 6 bases respectively, with 6 bases between them. The CDR3 loop spans 13 amino acids. CDR3 protein: CASSLEAPGELFF. The CDR3 DNA reads TGTGCCAGCAGTTTAGAAGCCCCCGGGGAGCTGTTTTTT.

This clonotype was recorded many times. CDR3 nucleotides: TGCAGTGCTCAATACCCGGGGGTACTGGGGACCCAGTACTTC. Protein sequence: CSAQYPGVLGTQYF. The chain has TRBV20-1 and TRBJ2-5; D perhaps matches TRBD2 (6 bases). There are 14 residues in the CDR3. Germline V gene lookup returns CDR1 DFQATT and CDR2 SNEGSKA (reference sequence). The ends were cut back, 5 bases at V and 7 bases at J, with 20 bases in the middle.

The chain joins TRBV20-1 to TRBJ2-5; 8 bases are shared with TRBD1. V dropped 3 bases and J dropped 5; count of bases not matched to a gene: 5. The germline CDR1 and CDR2 sequences are DFQATT and SNEGSKA (reference sequence). This CDR3 is 13 amino acids long. CDR3 sequence reads: CSARGQVAETQYF. The CDR3 nucleotides are TGCAGTGCTAGGGGACAGGTCGCGGAGACCCAGTACTTC.

In its sample, this clonotype was seen a few times. V and J are TRBV7-8 and TRBJ2-5, with D maybe TRBD2 (6 bases). Between the trimmed V and J ends, which lost 8 bases and 2 bases, there was a span of 12 bases. The CDR3 contains 13 residues. The germline V gene encodes CDR1 SGHVS and CDR2 FQNEAQ. This chain's CDR3 is CASCGAAQETQYF. The CDR3, as DNA: TGTGCCAGCTGCGGGGCGGCGCAAGAGACCCAGTACTTC. Complete variable domain (other parts from reference TRBV7-8 and TRBJ2-5): GAGVSQSPRYKVAKRGQDVALRCDPISGHVSLFWYQQALGQGPEFLTYFQNEAQLDKSGLPSDRFFAERPEGSVSTLKIQRTQQEDSAVYLCASCGAAQETQYFGPGTRLLVL.

As for this clonotype: One junction end disagrees with the germline gene, perhaps due to a read error. The chain employs TRBV5-6 and TRBJ1-2, with 10 bases identical to TRBD1. Germline V lookup: CDR1 SGHDT, CDR2 YYEEEE. The CDR3 is 20 amino acids. As DNA, the CDR3 is TGTGCCAGCAGCCAGTCGGCTAGGGACAGGGGCTTGATATTTGACTATGGCTACGCCTTC. Encoded protein: CASSQSARDRGLIFDYGYAF.

The V and J genes are TRBV12-3 or TRBV12-4 and TRBJ2-5; TRBD1 matches 10 bases. There are 17 residues in the CDR3. Trimming cost V 5 bases and J 4 bases; bases outside gene matches: 13. The CDR3 DNA reads TGTGCCAGCAGTCTCAGGTCGGGGACAGGGGAGGGAGAGACCCAGTACTTC. Its protein is CASSLRSGTGEGETQYF.

V and J are TRBV12-3 or TRBV12-4 and TRBJ1-2; no clear D. This CDR3 is 12 amino acids long. V lost 4 bases and J 8 bases, leaving 11 bases between the germline ends. CDR3: CASSSDPGGYTF. In DNA form, the CDR3 reads TGTGCCAGCAGTTCGGACCCGGGAGGCTACACCTTC.

This clonotype was seen repeatedly, ten times or more. J is TRBJ2-6 and V is TRBV4-1; D is uncertain. The germline CDR1 and CDR2 sequences are MGHRA and YSYEKL. The length of the CDR3 is 16 residues. Trimming shortened V by 0 bases and J by 0 bases, and 6 bases separated the two germline ends. CDR3 in amino acids: CASSQDNNSGANVLTF. CDR3 in DNA: TGCGCCAGCAGCCAAGATAATAACTCTGGGGCCAACGTCCTGACTTTC.

This clonotype showed up many times. J is TRBJ2-1 and V is TRBV7-2, with no clear D. Germline values: CDR1 SGHTA, CDR2 FQGNSA. CDR3 length: 13 residues. The V end was cut by 6 bases, the J end by 0 bases, with 6 bases between. CDR3 in amino acids: CASRPYSYNEQFF. The CDR3 DNA sequence: TGTGCCAGCAGGCCTTACTCCTACAATGAGCAGTTCTTC.

The chain uses TRBV11-2 and TRBJ2-5, with unresolved D. Germline V gene sequence: CDR1 SGHAT, CDR2 FQNNGV. The CDR3 is made up of 13 amino acids. The V end lost 6 bases, the J end lost 4 bases, and 12 bases lay between the germline ends. The CDR3 bases are TGTGCCAGCAGTTTACCCCCCTTAGAGACCCAGTACTTC. Translated, it gives CASSLPPLETQYF.

The chain links TRBV7-9 to TRBJ1-6; D uncertain. The CDR3 contains 15 residues. CDR1 SEHNR and CDR2 FQNEAQ come from the germline V gene (reference sequence). Between the trimmed V and J ends, which lost 2 bases and 6 bases, there was a span of 11 bases. The CDR3 protein is CASSLTRTANSPLHF. The CDR3 DNA reads as TGTGCCAGCAGCTTAACCCGGACCGCTAATTCACCCCTCCACTTT.

This clonotype was detected a few times. The chain is built from TRBV3-1 and TRBJ2-5, with D maybe TRBD2 (5 bases). The CDR3 spans 16 residues. Germline V lookup: CDR1 LGHDT, CDR2 YNNKEL (reference sequence). Trimming took off 1 base at V and 0 bases at J, with 12 bases between the two ends. As DNA, the CDR3 is TGTGCCAGCAGCCAAGGCTGGACTGTCTACCAAGAGACCCAGTACTTC. This codes for CASSQGWTVYQETQYF.

The CDR3 DNA reads as TGTGCCAGCAGTGACCTACAGGGTTATGGCTACACCTTC. As protein: CASSDLQGYGYTF. The chain carries TRBV6-1 and TRBJ1-2; a weak D match, TRBD1 (6 bases). Germline CDR1 MNHNS, CDR2 SASEGT. This CDR3 has 13 residues. Trimming cost V 3 bases and J 5 bases, with 10 bases left between them.

V usage is TRBV6-2 or TRBV6-3 and J usage is TRBJ1-1; TRBD1 matches at 8 bases. Trimming cost V 0 bases and J 0 bases; bases outside gene matches: 6. In germline, CDR1 is MNHEY, CDR2 SVGEGT. This CDR3 contains 17 residues. The CDR3 region is CASSYSRTGRMNTEAFF. The CDR3 DNA reads as TGTGCCAGCAGTTACTCCCGGACAGGGAGGATGAACACTGAAGCTTTCTTT.

Regarding this clonotype: One end of the junction does not line up with germline, which may come from a read error. This chain connects TRBV7-3 to TRBJ2-6; D not resolved. Germline CDR1 and CDR2: SGHTA and FQGTGA. The CDR3 contains 15 residues. DNA of the CDR3: TGTGCCCGCAGATCTACAGCCTCTGGGGCCAACGTCCTGACTTTC. Translating it yields CARRSTASGANVLTF.

This chain uses TRBV28 with TRBJ2-3; a possible D gene is TRBD1 (6 bases). The V end was cut by 2 bases, the J end by 2 bases, with 26 bases between. The germline V gene encodes CDR1 MDHEN and CDR2 SYDVKM. The CDR3 length is 20 residues. Written as DNA, the CDR3 is TGTGCCAGCAGTTTAATGGGGTCGTCCGGTCGGACAGATATCACAGATACGCAGTATTTT. Translating it yields CASSLMGSSGRTDITDTQYF.

This clonotype has a single count. The chain carries TRBV7-9 and TRBJ2-5; weak D call: TRBD2 (5 bases). The length of the CDR3 is 13 residues. CDR1 is SEHNR, CDR2 FQNEAQ, per germline (reference sequence). V lost 10 bases to trimming and J lost 4 bases, with 16 bases between them. The CDR3 protein is CATLPGSIETQYF. The CDR3 DNA is TGTGCCACCTTACCGGGGAGCATAGAGACCCAGTACTTC.

This clonotype was seen ten or more times. J is TRBJ2-3 and V is TRBV28, with D perhaps TRBD2 (6 bases). The V end was cut by 2 bases, the J end by 2 bases, with 8 bases between. Germline V gene data show CDR1 as MDHEN and CDR2 as SYDVKM. The CDR3 runs 14 residues. The CDR3 is CASSLRGNTDTQYF. In nucleotides, the CDR3 is TGTGCCAGCAGTTTACGGGGGAACACAGATACGCAGTATTTT.